This T cell receptor beta chain emerged from a study of T cells in Graves' hyperthyroidism and ophthalmopathy. Study-level background: Initial diagnosis, before any treatment, was when peripheral blood was collected. Notes on the study in general: The model made its ophthalmopathy prediction, and onset followed a median around six months later.

This clonotype was seen only a few times. Its antigen is not identified. Fresh peripheral blood, approximately 9.6 ml, yielded the PBMCs. The CDR3 loop spans 13 amino acids. Trimming removed 2 bases from V and 4 bases from J, with 9 bases in between. Germline loops: CDR1 MNHEY, CDR2 SVGEGT. The source material, RNA transcripts, was used to amplify TCR beta CDR3 regions. The HTBI primer set served for first-round RT-PCR of the TCR CDR3. Each CDR3 protein is one row after TCRdb ran MiXCR on the multiplex PCR reads. The sample consists of approximately 740,000 distinct CDR3 sequences, about 15% of them appearing once.

Source material: blood. This sequence originates from a woman aged 18-35 years with Graves' hyperthyroidism. This chain connects TRBV6-2 or TRBV6-3 to TRBJ2-7; no clear D gene. CDR3 sequence: CASSYLGLYEQYF. The CDR3 nucleotides are TGTGCCAGCAGTTACCTAGGATTATACGAGCAGTACTTC.